The 8 T cell receptor beta chains below come from one sample, sequenced in a study of blood T cells in healthy people across ages. A second PCR of about 6 to 11 cycles used a sample-barcoded 5' primer and a J-beta primer mix. TCRdb reprocessed the 5' RACE reads with MiXCR, giving one entry per CDR3 protein. The data contain about 830,000 distinct CDR3 sequences, 58% of them singletons. The sample taken for sequencing was blood. These TCRs come from a man aged 30-40 years in good health.

The J gene is TRBJ2-3, the V gene TRBV7-2, with D unclear. CDR3 length: 15 residues. Trimming left V 5 bases short and J 0 bases short, with 12 bases between. From germline, CDR1 is SGHTA and CDR2 FQGNSA. CDR3 protein: CASSGTQISTDTQYF. CDR3 DNA: TGTGCCAGCAGCGGAACACAGATTAGCACAGATACGCAGTATTTT.

The chain links TRBV7-8 to TRBJ2-4; possibly TRBD1 for D (5 bases). The germline V gene encodes CDR1 SGHVS and CDR2 FQNEAQ. Trimming shortened V by 2 bases and J by 5 bases, and 19 bases separated the two germline ends. This CDR3 has 17 amino acids. The CDR3 DNA sequence: TGTGCCAGCAGCTTACAGGGTCGTGGATCCCGGGAAAACATTCAGTACTTC. It yields the protein CASSLQGRGSRENIQYF.

The chain has TRBV27 and TRBJ2-1, with TRBD2 matching 7 bases. The J call may be wrong; the DNA end is better matched by TRBJ2-7. This CDR3 is 15 amino acids long. Germline lookup yields CDR1 MNHEY and CDR2 SMNVEV (reference sequence). CDR3 nucleotides: TGTGCTTCCAGCCTTTACGGGGGGTCCTACAATGAGCAGTACTTC. Its protein product is CASSLYGGSYNEQYF.

The chain combines TRBV11-2 with TRBJ2-3; D is possibly TRBD1 (5 bases). CDR3 size: 15 residues. CDR1 SGHAT and CDR2 FQNNGV come from the germline V gene. Trimming removed 1 base from V and 4 bases from J, with 12 bases in between. Here the CDR3 reads CASSLGNQGADTQYF. CDR3 nucleotides: TGTGCCAGCAGCTTAGGTAATCAGGGCGCAGATACGCAGTATTTT.

Comment on this clonotype: Germline and junction disagree at one end, which may indicate a read error. The genes are TRBV7-7 and TRBJ2-1, with TRBD2 matching over 14 bases. The CDR3 runs to 16 residues. CDR1 SSHAT and CDR2 FNYEAQ come from the germline V gene (reference sequence). The CDR3 DNA sequence: TGTGCTAGCAGCTCGGGACTAGCGGGAGCCTACAATGAGCAGTTCTTC. Its protein product is CASSSGLAGAYNEQFF.

The chain links TRBV6-6 to TRBJ2-3; D remains ambiguous. Trimming cost V 6 bases and J 2 bases, with 6 bases left between them. Germline V gene data show CDR1 as MNHNY and CDR2 as SVGAGI (reference sequence). The CDR3 has 12 residues. The CDR3 DNA is TGTGCCAGCAGGGCGATCACAGATACGCAGTATTTT. This encodes CASRAITDTQYF.

In this sample, this clonotype turned up a few times. V and J are TRBV4-3 and TRBJ2-5; 7 bases agree with TRBD1. V lost 5 bases and J lost 0; bases outside the gene matches: 6. Germline CDR1 LGHNA, CDR2 YSLEER. This CDR3 contains 15 residues. The DNA of the CDR3 is TGCGCCAGCAGCTTAGGGACAGCGTACCAAGAGACCCAGTACTTC. Its protein product is CASSLGTAYQETQYF.

The chain has TRBV6-2 or TRBV6-3 and TRBJ1-4; D gene unclear. Deletions cut 5 bases from V and 8 bases from J, with 9 bases between. Germline V gene sequence: CDR1 MNHEY, CDR2 SVGEGT. The CDR3 is made up of 12 amino acids. The CDR3 reads CASSTLREKLFF. CDR3 DNA: TGTGCCAGCAGTACCCTGAGAGAAAAACTGTTTTTT.